The source of this T cell receptor (beta chain) is a study of regulatory T cells in long-lasting Graves disease. The CDR3 runs 14 residues. Trimming shortened V by 4 bases and J by 7 bases, and 16 bases separated the two germline ends. The germline gives CDR1 GTSNPN, CDR2 SVGIG (reference sequence). The time point: newly diagnosed GD, antithyroid drugs for less than 3 months. The TCR library was made from RNA that had been extracted from PBMCs in TRIzol. HTBI primers from iRepertoire and Arm-PCR of CDR3 regions yielded the TCR beta libraries. From the multiplex PCR reads, TCRdb called clonotypes with MiXCR, one entry per CDR3 protein. The sample shows roughly 430,000 distinct CDR3 sequences, roughly 15% of them seen only once. A further study also used this sample, focusing on T cells in Graves' hyperthyroidism and ophthalmopathy.

The chain couples TRBV30 to TRBJ1-4, with D possibly TRBD1 on 5 matching bases. This clonotype was sampled from a woman aged 25 to 39 with Graves disease. Sequenced here: peripheral blood mononuclear cells (PBMCs), sampled at new diagnosis, from a patient treated with antithyroid drugs. The CDR3 spells CAWTRAGGTEKLFF. The CDR3 DNA reads as TGTGCCTGGACCAGGGCGGGGGGGACTGAAAAACTGTTTTTT.